The 10 T cell receptor beta chains below all came from one sample that was sequenced in a study of T cells after yellow fever vaccination. Using its own MiXCR run on the 5' RACE reads, TCRdb lists one record per CDR3 protein. The sample lists tens of thousands of distinct CDR3 sequences; around 7% were seen once. Sample: CD8+ T cells sorted from PBMCs, taken 10 to 11 days after the first yellow fever vaccination. The receptors were sampled from a man in his late teens or twenties who received the YFV17D yellow fever vaccine.

V gene TRBV6-5 combines with J gene TRBJ1-5; D gene ambiguous. The CDR3 sequence is 14 residues long. Trimming removed 6 bases from V and 7 bases from J, with 16 bases in between. Germline lookup yields CDR1 MNHEY and CDR2 SVGAGI. The CDR3 region is CASRNLISWQPQHF. The DNA of the CDR3 is TGTGCCAGCAGAAATCTCATCAGTTGGCAGCCCCAGCATTTT.

About this clonotype itself: A much larger clone is a single base away; this may be a read error. The chain recombines TRBV20-1 with TRBJ2-1; D is possibly TRBD2 (7 bases). The length of the CDR3 is 17 residues. The V gene's germline CDR1 is DFQATT and CDR2 SNEGSKA (reference sequence). CDR3 nucleotide sequence: TGCAGTGCTAGATCCCTGCGGGAGTGGGGGGGCTACAATGAGCAGTTATTC. This codes for CSARSLREWGGYNEQLF.

Ten or more counts support this clonotype. The CDR3 sequence: CASSLPMGGAEQYV. CDR3 DNA sequence: TGTGCCAGCAGCTTACCCATGGGGGGCGCTGAGCAGTACGTC. The V call is TRBV7-8, the J call TRBJ2-7; TRBD1 or TRBD2 may be the D gene (6 bases each). The germline V gene has CDR1 SGHVS and CDR2 FQNEAQ. CDR3 size: 14 residues. V lost 2 bases to trimming and J lost 7 bases, with 15 bases between them.

This clonotype appeared many times. This chain uses TRBV4-3 with TRBJ2-3, with D maybe TRBD1 (5 bases). The CDR3 extends over 15 amino acids. V was trimmed by 1 base and J by 5 bases, leaving 13 bases between them. Per the germline V gene, CDR1 is LGHNA and CDR2 is YSLEER. The chain's CDR3 is CASSQVPREGDTQYF. Here the CDR3 DNA reads TGCGCCAGCAGCCAAGTTCCCAGGGAAGGAGATACGCAGTATTTT.

Ten or more counts support this clonotype. DNA of the CDR3: TGCAGTGCTAGTAGGTCGAACACCGGGGAGCTGTTTTTT. Translated: CSASRSNTGELFF. This chain links TRBV20-1 with TRBJ2-2; D gene unclear. V lost 3 bases and J lost 0, with 5 bases in between. The CDR3 extends over 13 amino acids. From germline, CDR1 is DFQATT and CDR2 SNEGSKA (reference sequence).

The table lists this clonotype with many counts. The DNA of the CDR3 is TGTGCCAGCAGCTTGACTAGCGGGTGGAACAACGAGCAGTACGTC. It yields the protein CASSLTSGWNNEQYV. The rearrangement joins TRBV7-2 to TRBJ2-7, with 10 positions matching TRBD2. J gave up 5 bases and V 3 bases, and 7 bases lay outside the gene matches. Germline V CDR1 and CDR2: SGHTA, FQGNSA. The CDR3 consists of 15 residues.

This clonotype came up many times. V is TRBV6-2 or TRBV6-3 and J is TRBJ2-3; no reliable D call. CDR3 size: 16 residues. CDR1 MNHEY and CDR2 SVGEGT come from the germline V gene. V was pared by 0 bases and J by 5 bases, with 15 bases between. CDR3 protein: CASSYSETRILDTQYF. The CDR3, as DNA: TGTGCCAGCAGTTACTCGGAGACCCGCATCCTAGATACGCAGTATTTT.

This clonotype was seen repeatedly, ten times or more. This rearrangement joins TRBV7-3 to TRBJ1-2; perhaps TRBD1 as D (5 bases). This CDR3 has 13 amino acids. Germline loops: CDR1 SGHTA, CDR2 FQGTGA. V lost 4 bases to trimming and J lost 5 bases, with 11 bases between them. CDR3 coding DNA: TGTGCCAGCAGCTCGGCAGGGATGTATGGCTACACCTTC. Protein sequence: CASSSAGMYGYTF.

J is TRBJ2-7 and V is TRBV27; D is undetermined. Germline CDR1 MNHEY, CDR2 SMNVEV (reference sequence). The CDR3 has 13 residues. V lost 4 bases to trimming and J lost 2 bases, with 9 bases between them. This CDR3 reads CASSYRLPYEQYF. The DNA for the CDR3 is TGTGCCAGCAGTTACCGACTGCCCTACGAGCAGTACTTC.

This clonotype has a count of ten or more. V and J are TRBV6-4 and TRBJ2-2; no reliable D call. The ends were cut back, 4 bases at V and 4 bases at J, with 7 bases in the middle. This CDR3 contains 13 residues. Germline lookup yields CDR1 MRHNA and CDR2 SNTAGT. CDR3 residues: CASSVDVTGELFF. The CDR3 DNA reads as TGTGCCAGCAGTGTGGACGTCACCGGGGAGCTGTTTTTT.